Detailed here is one T cell receptor (beta chain). What it recognizes is unknown. These data belong to a study of shared clonotypes between healthy human individuals. General observations from the study: Between a handful of donors, naive CD4 clonotypes were shared at a level of about 5%. Memory subsets generally showed lower estimated richness than naive subsets. Clonotypes shared by all four donors outscored non-shared clonotypes in generation probability.

Trimming pared 4 bases from V and 7 bases from J, leaving 17 bases between. This CDR3 comprises 15 residues. Germline CDR1 is SGHRS and CDR2 is YFSETQ. CD4+ cells yielded CD45RA+ naive and CD45RA-negative memory subsets. The table came from immunoSEQ multiplex PCR; TCRdb's copy has only in-frame clones and leaves some out. Of hundreds of thousands of clones listed, 72% are singletons. This chain connects TRBV5-1 to TRBJ1-4; D is ambiguous. The sequencing input was memory CD4+ T cells sorted from blood. Stated subset: CD45RA-negative fraction. The sequence was collected from a woman aged 25-40 years in good health. The CDR3 here is CASSPGGGISEKLFF. CDR3 coding DNA: TGCGCCAGCAGCCCCGGAGGAGGGATTAGTGAAAAACTGTTTTTT.